This T cell receptor (beta chain) was identified in a study of technical replicates of blood from several donors. Measured with immunoSEQ multiplex PCR; TCRdb has only the in-frame clones, and not every one. The sample lists around 61,000 clones, more than 95% occurring once. The specimen was T cells isolated from PBMCs. This receptor was identified in a human donor in good health.

CDR3 DNA: TGTGCCAGCAGCTGGCCGGGCAGGGCCCACGAGCAGTACTTC. Amino acids: CASSWPGRAHEQYF. The J gene is TRBJ2-7, the V gene TRBV7-9, with D possibly TRBD1 on 5 matching bases. CDR1 and CDR2 from the germline V gene are SEHNR and FQNEAQ (reference sequence). V was shortened by 4 bases and J by 5 bases, with 15 bases between the two germline ends. This CDR3 is built from 14 residues.